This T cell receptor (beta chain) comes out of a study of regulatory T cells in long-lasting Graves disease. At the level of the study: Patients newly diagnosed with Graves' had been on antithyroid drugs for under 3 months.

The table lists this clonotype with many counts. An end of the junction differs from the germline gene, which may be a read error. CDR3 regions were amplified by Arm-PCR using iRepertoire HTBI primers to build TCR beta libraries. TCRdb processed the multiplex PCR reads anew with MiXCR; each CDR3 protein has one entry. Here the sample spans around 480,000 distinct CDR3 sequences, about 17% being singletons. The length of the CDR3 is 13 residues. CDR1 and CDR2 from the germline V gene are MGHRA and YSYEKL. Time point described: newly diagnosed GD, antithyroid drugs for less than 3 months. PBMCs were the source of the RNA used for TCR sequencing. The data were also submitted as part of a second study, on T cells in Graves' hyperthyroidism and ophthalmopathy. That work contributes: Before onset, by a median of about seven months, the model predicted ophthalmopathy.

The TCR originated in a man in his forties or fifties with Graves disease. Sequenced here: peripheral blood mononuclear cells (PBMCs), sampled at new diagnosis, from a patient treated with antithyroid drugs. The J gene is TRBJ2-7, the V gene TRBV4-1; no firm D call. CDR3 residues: CASSPGPGYEQYF. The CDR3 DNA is TGTGCCAGCAGCCCTGGGCCGGGCTACGAGCAGTACTTC.